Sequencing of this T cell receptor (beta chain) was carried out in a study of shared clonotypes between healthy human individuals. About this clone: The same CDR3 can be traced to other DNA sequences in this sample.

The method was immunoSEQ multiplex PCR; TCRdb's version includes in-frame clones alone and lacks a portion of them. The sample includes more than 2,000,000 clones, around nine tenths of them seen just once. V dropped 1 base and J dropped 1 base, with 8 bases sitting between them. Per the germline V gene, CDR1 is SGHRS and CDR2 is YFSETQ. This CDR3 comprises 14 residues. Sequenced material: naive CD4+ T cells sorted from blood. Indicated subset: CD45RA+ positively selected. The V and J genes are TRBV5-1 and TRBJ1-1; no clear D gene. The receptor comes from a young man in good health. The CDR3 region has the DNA TGCGCCAGCAGCTTGCGGACCGCGAACACTGAAGCTTTCTTT. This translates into CASSLRTANTEAFF.